The T cell receptor beta chain described here comes from a study of T cell responses to AZD1222 COVID-19 vaccine. Germline V gene lookup returns CDR1 WNHNN and CDR2 SYGVQD (reference sequence). The CDR3 covers 15 residues. The V end lost 0 bases, the J end lost 0 bases, and 9 bases lay between the germline ends. Measured with immunoSEQ multiplex PCR; TCRdb has only the in-frame clones, and not every one. The sample records roughly 140,000 clones, approximately 90% being singletons. The V call is TRBV10-1, the J call TRBJ2-7; no definite D call. The TCR sequence derives from an adult who received the AZD1222 COVID-19 vaccine. The sample was peripheral blood, taken 28 days after the second AZD1222 dose. The CDR3 DNA reads as TGCGCCAGCAGTGAGTCGGAAGAGTTCTCCTACGAGCAGTACTTC. It is translated as CASSESEEFSYEQYF.